This is a list of T cell receptor beta chains from one sample in a study of CD8 T cells in ankylosing spondylitis. TCRdb independently ran MiXCR on the 5' RACE reads; one entry per CDR3 protein. The repertoire holds over 200,000 distinct CDR3 sequences, with about 16% as singletons. Source material: blood, either unsorted or a sorted T cell fraction (not recorded which). Receptors originate from a male donor with ankylosing spondylitis. Each CDR3 is given with its conserved first and last residue. D genes are given only for firm matches. Rows may omit the clone size; those that give it use once, few, many or a size class.

>TRBV6-4|TRBJ2-6|.|.
TGTGCCAGCAGTGACTCGAGGGGCTCTGGGGCCAACGTCCTGACTTTC
CASSDSRGSGANVLTF
>TRBV4-1|TRBJ1-1|TRBD1|few
TGCGCCAGCAGCCAAGGCTGGACGGACAGGGGGATTGAAGCTTTCTTT
CASSQGWTDRGIEAFF
>TRBV7-9|TRBJ2-2|.|few
TGTGCCAGCATTTGGGTCGGTGGCGGGGAGCTGTTTTTT
CASIWVGGGELFF
>TRBV12-3/TRBV12-4|TRBJ2-2|.|few
TGTGCCAGCAGTTTGCGGGGGCCGACCACCGGGGAGCTGTTTTTT
CASSLRGPTTGELFF
>TRBV14|TRBJ2-7|.|few
TGTGCCAGCAGCCAATGTGGCAGGGGATACCCACCCTGTGAGCAGTACTTC
CASSQCGRGYPPCEQYF
>TRBV13|TRBJ2-1|TRBD2|.
TGTGCCAGCAGCTTAGAACTAGCGGGAGGCAGCTCCTACAATGAGCAGTTCTTC
CASSLELAGGSSYNEQFF
>TRBV6-5|TRBJ2-1|.|many
TGTGCCAGCAGTTTTCTTCGGACATCTTACAATGAGCAGTTCTTC
CASSFLRTSYNEQFF
>TRBV4-1|TRBJ2-1|.|.
TGCGCCAGCAGCCAAGAACCGGGATCCAATGAGCAGTTCTTC
CASSQEPGSNEQFF
>TRBV27|TRBJ2-3|.|.
TGTGCCAGCAGTTTACTTCTCGCTAGCGGCACAGATACGCAGTATTTT
CASSLLLASGTDTQYF
>TRBV6-1|TRBJ2-3|TRBD2|.
TGTGCCAGCAGTCGGACTAGCGGGGGGGCCTTAGGAGATACGCAGTATTTT
CASSRTSGGALGDTQYF
>TRBV12-3/TRBV12-4|TRBJ2-1|TRBD2|.
TGTGCCAGCAGCCCCCATCACGAGGGAGGGCCTAAGTTCTTC
CASSPHHEGGPKFF
>TRBV6-1|TRBJ2-2|TRBD2|few
TGTGCCAGCAGCTTGAGTCCTACCGGGACTAGCGATGGCGGGGAGCTGTTTTTT
CASSLSPTGTSDGGELFF
>TRBV7-8|TRBJ2-2|TRBD2|few
TGTGCCAGCAGCTTAGGAGCGGGAGTCACCGGGGAGCTGTTTTTT
CASSLGAGVTGELFF
>TRBV5-1|TRBJ2-7|.|many
TGCGCCAGCAGCTTGGCTTGGGATGGGTCCTACGAGCAGTACTTC
CASSLAWDGSYEQYF
>TRBV15|TRBJ2-7|.|few
TGTGCCACCAGCAGAGATGAGGGGGCCTACGAGCAGTACTTC
CATSRDEGAYEQYF
>TRBV2|TRBJ1-2|TRBD1|many
TGTGCCAGCAGGGACAGGGACTTTAATGGCTACACCTTC
CASRDRDFNGYTF
>TRBV20-1|TRBJ2-7|.|few
TGCAGTGCTAGAGATGTAGACAGCCCTCTAGAGCAGTACTTC
CSARDVDSPLEQYF
>TRBV12-3/TRBV12-4|TRBJ1-3|.|.
TGTGCCAGCGGGGACGTAGGAAACACCATATATTTT
CASGDVGNTIYF
>TRBV15|TRBJ1-5|TRBD1|.
TGTGCCACAGGGACAGACTATAGCAATCAGCCCCAGCATTTT
CATGTDYSNQPQHF
>TRBV6-5|TRBJ2-7|.|.
TGTGCCAGCAGCTTGCTCTCCGGGACCAACTACGAGCAGTACTTC
CASSLLSGTNYEQYF
>TRBV12-3/TRBV12-4|TRBJ2-3|TRBD2|few
TGTGCCAGCAGTTTAAGGCCCGGACTAGCCCACACAGATACGCAGTATTTT
CASSLRPGLAHTDTQYF
>TRBV4-1|TRBJ1-1|.|few
TGCGCCAGCAGCCAAGTGGGGGTTTCGAACACTGAAGCTTTCTTT
CASSQVGVSNTEAFF
>TRBV20-1|TRBJ2-7|.|.
TGCAGTGGGGAGACAGGCCAAAGGGACGACTACGAGCAGTACTTC
CSGETGQRDDYEQYF
>TRBV7-8|TRBJ2-6|.|few
TGTGCCAGCAGCTTTCGTGGGGCCAACGTCCTGACTTTC
CASSFRGANVLTF
>TRBV10-3|TRBJ2-1|TRBD2|.
TGTGCCTCAGGACTAGGGTCGCCCTACAATGAGCAGTTCTTC
CASGLGSPYNEQFF
>TRBV25-1|TRBJ2-7|.|.
TGTGCCAGCAGCGCGAGTGGCGAGCAGTACTTC
CASSASGEQYF
>TRBV6-6|TRBJ1-4|.|.
TGTGCCAGCAGTTTTTCTAATGAAAAACTGTTTTTT
CASSFSNEKLFF
>TRBV5-1|TRBJ1-3|.|.
TGCGCCAGCAGCTTGACCAGCTCTGGAAACACCATATATTTT
CASSLTSSGNTIYF
>TRBV7-9|TRBJ1-1|.|many
TGTGCCAGCAGCTTATATGGTACAGGGAACACTGAAGCTTTCTTT
CASSLYGTGNTEAFF